This T cell receptor (beta chain) was observed in a study of lung T cells in sarcoidosis with Löfgren's syndrome. Broader study findings: The most expanded V genes in Löfgren's patients were reportedly TRAV12-1 and TRBV2.

TCRdb reprocessed the reads via MiXCR and lists one record per CDR3 protein. The data contain more than 6,500 distinct CDR3 sequences, around a fifth of them singletons. This clonotype was observed a few times. As yet, its antigen is unknown. CDR1 and CDR2 from the germline V gene are SGHNT and YYREEE (reference sequence). V lost 5 bases, J lost 5 bases, and 10 bases stayed unmatched. The CDR3 spans 15 residues. Sequenced material: CD4+ T cells from bronchoalveolar lavage fluid. The rearrangement joins TRBV5-4 to TRBJ2-1, with 7 bases identical to TRBD1. The clonotype was recovered from a human donor with sarcoidosis (Löfgren's syndrome or another form), or a control subject (not recorded which). In DNA, the CDR3 is TGTGCCAGCAGTCGTGGACAGGCAGGCGACAATGAGCAGTTCTTC. Translation: CASSRGQAGDNEQFF.